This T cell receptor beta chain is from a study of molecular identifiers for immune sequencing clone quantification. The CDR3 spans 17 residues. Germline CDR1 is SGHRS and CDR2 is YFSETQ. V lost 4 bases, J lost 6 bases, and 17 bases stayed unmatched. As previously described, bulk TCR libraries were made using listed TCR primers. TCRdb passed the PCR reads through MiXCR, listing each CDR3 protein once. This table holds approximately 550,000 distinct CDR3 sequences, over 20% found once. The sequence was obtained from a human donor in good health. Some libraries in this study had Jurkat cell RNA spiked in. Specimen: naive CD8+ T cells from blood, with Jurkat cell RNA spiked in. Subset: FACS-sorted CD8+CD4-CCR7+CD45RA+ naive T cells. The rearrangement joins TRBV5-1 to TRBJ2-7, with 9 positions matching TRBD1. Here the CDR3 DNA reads TGCGCCAGCAGCCTCGACCTACCCGGGACAGGGCACCTCGAGCAGTACTTC. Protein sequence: CASSLDLPGTGHLEQYF.